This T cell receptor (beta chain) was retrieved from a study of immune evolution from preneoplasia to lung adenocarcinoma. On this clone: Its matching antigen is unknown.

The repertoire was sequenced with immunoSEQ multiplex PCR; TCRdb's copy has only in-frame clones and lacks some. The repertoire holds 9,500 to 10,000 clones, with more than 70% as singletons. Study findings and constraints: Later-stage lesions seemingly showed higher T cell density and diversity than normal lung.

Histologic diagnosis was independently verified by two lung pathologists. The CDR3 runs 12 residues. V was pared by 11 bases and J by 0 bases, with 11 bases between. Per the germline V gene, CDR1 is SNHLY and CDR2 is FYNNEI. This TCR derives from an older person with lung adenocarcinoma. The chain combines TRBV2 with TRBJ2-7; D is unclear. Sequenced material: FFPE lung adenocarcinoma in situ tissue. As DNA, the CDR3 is TGTGCCTGCGACACCGACTCCTACGAGCAGTACTTC. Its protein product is CACDTDSYEQYF.